This T cell receptor (beta chain) was sequenced in a study of blood T cell repertoires in COVID-19. Sequenced by immunoSEQ multiplex PCR; TCRdb stores in-frame clones only, minus some. The sample lists 200,000 to 250,000 clones, 85% seen once, with over 2% in the top ten. Followed longitudinally, the Seattle patients had been enrolled during active infection. The source material was peripheral blood. The clonotype was recovered from a woman aged 70 to 79 with COVID-19, enrolled during active disease.

CDR3 coding DNA: TGTGCCAGCATGGAGGTTGGTGACACTGAAGCTTTCTTT. As protein: CASMEVGDTEAFF. The V gene is TRBV6-5, the J gene TRBJ1-1; no clear D. The CDR3 contains 13 residues. Germline V CDR1 and CDR2: MNHEY, SVGAGI. V lost 7 bases, J lost 3 bases, and 12 bases lay in between.